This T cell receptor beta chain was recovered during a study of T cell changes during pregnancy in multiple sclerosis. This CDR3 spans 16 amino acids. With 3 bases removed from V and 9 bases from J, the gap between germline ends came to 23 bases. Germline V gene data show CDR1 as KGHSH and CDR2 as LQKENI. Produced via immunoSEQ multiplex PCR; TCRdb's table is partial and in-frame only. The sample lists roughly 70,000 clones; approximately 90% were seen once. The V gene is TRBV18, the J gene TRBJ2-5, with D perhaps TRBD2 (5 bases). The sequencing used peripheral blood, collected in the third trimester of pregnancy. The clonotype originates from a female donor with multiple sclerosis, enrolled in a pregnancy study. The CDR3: CASSPDLLGRFWAQYF. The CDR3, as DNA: TGTGCCAGCTCACCGGATCTACTAGGCCGCTTTTGGGCCCAGTACTTC.